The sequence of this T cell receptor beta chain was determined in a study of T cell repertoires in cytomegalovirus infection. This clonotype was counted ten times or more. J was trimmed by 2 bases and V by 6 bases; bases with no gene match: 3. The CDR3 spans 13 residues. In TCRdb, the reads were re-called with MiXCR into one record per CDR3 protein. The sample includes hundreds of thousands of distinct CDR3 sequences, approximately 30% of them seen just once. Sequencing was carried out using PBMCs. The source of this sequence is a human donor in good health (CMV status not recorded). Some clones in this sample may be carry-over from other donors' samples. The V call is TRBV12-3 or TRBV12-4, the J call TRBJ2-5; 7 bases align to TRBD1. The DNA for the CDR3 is TGTGCCAGCAGAAGACAGGGACAAGAGACCCAGTACTTC. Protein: CASRRQGQETQYF.